The 30 T cell receptor beta chains presented below share a single source sample, sequenced in a study of blood T cell repertoires in COVID-19. Clones were read by immunoSEQ multiplex PCR, and TCRdb kept only the in-frame ones, dropping some. Of over 150,000 clones in the sample, roughly 90% are singletons; the top ten hold roughly 7.3%. The sample taken for sequencing was PBMCs or T cells enriched from blood (not recorded which). The receptors were gathered from a woman aged 45-65 years who had recovered from COVID-19.

J is TRBJ1-2 and V is TRBV5-1; D might be TRBD1 (5 bases). Germline V gene sequence: CDR1 SGHRS, CDR2 YFSETQ. V lost 0 bases and J lost 4, with 10 bases in between. The CDR3 extends over 14 amino acids. CDR3 DNA: TGCGCCAGCAGCTTGGAGGACATCTCCTATGGCTACACCTTC. Residues: CASSLEDISYGYTF.

V and J are TRBV2 and TRBJ2-7, with TRBD2 identical over 9 bases. V trimming: 4 bases; J trimming: 12 bases; junction bases outside the gene matches: 7. Germline assignment: CDR1 SNHLY and CDR2 FYNNEI. This CDR3 is 12 amino acids long. CDR3 nucleotide sequence: TGTGCCAGCAGTGCGGGCGGGAGGGCCGTGTACTTC. Translating it yields CASSAGGRAVYF.

J is TRBJ2-2 and V is TRBV6-5; no definite D call. V lost 10 bases and J 1 base, leaving 10 bases between the germline ends. The CDR3 totals 13 residues. From germline, CDR1 is MNHEY and CDR2 SVGAGI. CDR3 residues: CAILSVNTGELFF. The CDR3 nucleotides are TGTGCCATCCTGAGTGTGAACACCGGGGAGCTGTTTTTT.

The chain joins TRBV28 to TRBJ2-7; 7 bases fit TRBD1. The CDR3 totals 17 residues. The V gene end was trimmed by 6 bases and the J gene end by 3 bases; junction bases not matched to a gene: 17. The germline gives CDR1 MDHEN, CDR2 SYDVKM. CDR3 residues: CASRPPPRTGPHYEQYF. DNA for the CDR3: TGTGCCAGCAGACCACCACCGAGGACAGGCCCCCACTACGAGCAGTACTTC.

This clone was seen a few times. The chain uses TRBV11-2 and TRBJ1-3; a possible D gene is TRBD1 (6 bases). V lost 0 bases to trimming and J lost 0 bases, with 9 bases between them. Germline values: CDR1 SGHAT, CDR2 FQNNGV. This CDR3 comprises 16 residues. The CDR3 loop reads CASSLEQGISGNTIYF. Written as DNA, the CDR3 is TGTGCCAGCAGCTTAGAACAGGGTATCTCTGGAAACACCATATATTTT.

The V call is TRBV27, the J call TRBJ1-3; no firm D call. The CDR3 length is 15 residues. Germline assignment: CDR1 MNHEY and CDR2 SMNVEV (reference sequence). V was shortened by 6 bases and J by 0 bases, with 12 bases between the two germline ends. The CDR3 sequence is CASSPGGSSGNTIYF. The CDR3 DNA reads TGTGCCAGCAGCCCCGGAGGGAGCTCTGGAAACACCATATATTTT.

The chain recombines TRBV15 with TRBJ1-3; D call uncertain. The CDR3 contains 13 residues. The ends were cut back, 0 bases at V and 4 bases at J, with 4 bases in the middle. Germline V gives CDR1 LNHNV, CDR2 YYDKDF (reference sequence). The CDR3 reads CATSRDQGNTIYF. DNA of the CDR3: TGTGCCACCAGCAGAGATCAGGGAAACACCATATATTTT.

The chain combines TRBV5-1 with TRBJ2-1; the match to TRBD1 covers 9 bases. The V gene's germline CDR1 is SGHRS and CDR2 YFSETQ. The J segment lost 3 bases and the V segment lost 0 bases, leaving 1 base of the junction unmatched. The CDR3 extends over 15 amino acids. CDR3 sequence reads: CASSLGDRDYNEQFF. In nucleotides, the CDR3 is TGCGCCAGCAGCTTGGGGGACAGGGACTACAATGAGCAGTTCTTC.

The rearrangement uses TRBV2 and TRBJ1-4, with 8 bases aligning to TRBD1. The CDR3 contains 17 residues. CDR1 is SNHLY and CDR2 is FYNNEI in the germline V gene. V lost 4 bases, J lost 3 bases, and 10 bases stayed unmatched. CDR3 sequence reads: CASSGGQGAPANEKLFF. CDR3 DNA sequence: TGTGCCAGCAGTGGGGGGCAGGGGGCGCCGGCTAATGAAAAACTGTTTTTT.

The chain employs TRBV7-2 and TRBJ2-3; a possible D gene is TRBD2 (6 bases). V was pared by 5 bases and J by 2 bases, with 14 bases between. Germline CDR1 reads SGHTA; CDR2 reads FQGNSA. This CDR3 region has 15 residues. DNA for the CDR3: TGTGCCAGCAGCCCGCACGGGACTCCCACAGATACGCAGTATTTT. Its translation is CASSPHGTPTDTQYF. Together with reference TRBV7-2 and TRBJ2-3, the CDR3 gives the full variable domain: GAGVSQSPSNKVTEKGKDVELRCDPISGHTALYWYRQSLGQGLEFLIYFQGNSAPDKSGLPSDRFSAERTGGSVSTLTIQRTQQEDSAVYLCASSPHGTPTDTQYFGPGTRLTVL.

The chain couples TRBV30 to TRBJ1-2; no reliable D call. V was shortened by 2 bases and J by 7 bases, with 17 bases between the two germline ends. Germline assignment: CDR1 GTSNPN and CDR2 SVGIG (reference sequence). The CDR3 covers 14 residues. The CDR3 spells CAWSRVESRGGYTF. The CDR3 DNA is TGTGCCTGGAGTCGTGTGGAGAGTAGAGGTGGCTACACCTTC.

The gene calls are TRBV21-1 and TRBJ1-2; the listed D gene, TRBD1, was not tested against the DNA. TRBV21-1 represents a pseudogene. This CDR3 has 13 amino acids. The CDR3 reads CASRPGQGAVSTF. The CDR3 DNA reads TGTGCCAGCAGACCGGGACAGGGGGCAGTGAGCACCTTC.

The chain couples TRBV30 to TRBJ1-2; TRBD1 matches 10 bases. CDR3 size: 12 residues. J lost 5 bases, V lost 3 bases, and 0 bases had no gene match. Per germline, CDR1 GTSNPN and CDR2 SVGIG (reference sequence). CDR3 residues: CAWRDRGYGYTF. The CDR3 DNA reads as TGTGCCTGGAGGGACAGGGGGTATGGCTACACCTTC. The whole variable domain, filled in from reference TRBV30 and TRBJ1-2, reads SQTIHQWPATLVQPVGSPLSLECTVEGTSNPNLYWYRQAAGRGLQLLFYSVGIGQISSEVPQNLSASRPQDRQFILSSKKLLLSDSGFYLCAWRDRGYGYTFGSGTRLTVV.

This clone was observed once. The gene calls are TRBV3-1 (or the pseudogene TRBV3-2) and TRBJ2-7, with TRBD2 matching over 7 bases. The CDR3 contains 14 residues. V dropped 5 bases and J dropped 6; count of bases not matched to a gene: 10. From germline, CDR1 is LGHDT and CDR2 YNNKEL (reference sequence). The CDR3: CASSSGLGVSEQYF. The CDR3 DNA follows: TGTGCCAGCAGCTCCGGACTAGGGGTAAGCGAGCAGTACTTC.

The rearrangement uses TRBV19 and TRBJ2-1; 7 bases agree with TRBD1. There are 15 residues in the CDR3. The germline V gene encodes CDR1 LNHDA and CDR2 SQIVND (reference sequence). The ends lost 7 bases at V and 5 bases at J; junction bases unmatched: 11. The CDR3 region has the DNA TGTGCCAGTACCCCCGCGACAGGGCATAACAATGAGCAGTTCTTC. This sequence encodes CASTPATGHNNEQFF.

The chain joins TRBV28 to TRBJ1-2; 7 nucleotides agree with TRBD1. V was pared by 3 bases and J by 2 bases, with 9 bases of the junction left unmatched. There are 16 residues in the CDR3. The germline V gene encodes CDR1 MDHEN and CDR2 SYDVKM. The CDR3: CASSFGGTESNYGYTF. The DNA for the CDR3 is TGTGCCAGCAGTTTTGGTGGGACAGAGAGCAACTATGGCTACACCTTC.

The V and J genes are TRBV7-3 and TRBJ1-3; D ambiguous. Per the germline V gene, CDR1 is SGHTA and CDR2 is FQGTGA. The V end was cut by 1 base, the J end by 2 bases, with 9 bases between. The length of the CDR3 is 15 residues. CDR3 DNA: TGTGCCAGCAGCTTAAATCGGGGTACTGGAAACACCATATATTTT. As protein: CASSLNRGTGNTIYF.

The genes are TRBV19 and TRBJ1-2; tentative D call: TRBD1 (5 bases). This CDR3 region has 16 residues. Looked up from germline, CDR1 is LNHDA and CDR2 is SQIVND (reference sequence). The V gene lost 6 bases and the J gene lost 7 bases, with 24 bases spanning the gap. CDR3 sequence reads: CASRDTTRAGKGGYTF. DNA for the CDR3: TGTGCCAGTAGGGACACCACCCGGGCAGGGAAGGGTGGCTACACCTTC.

The J gene is TRBJ1-1, the V gene TRBV19; maybe TRBD1 (5 bases). Germline V gene lookup returns CDR1 LNHDA and CDR2 SQIVND (reference sequence). The CDR3 runs 11 residues. Trimming took off 6 bases at V and 8 bases at J, with 10 bases between the two ends. The CDR3 region has the DNA TGTGCCAGTAGGCTGCGACAGGAAGCTTTCTTT. Its protein is CASRLRQEAFF. The entire variable domain, with the rest obtained from reference TRBV19 and TRBJ1-1, is as follows: DGGITQSPKYLFRKEGQNVTLSCEQNLNHDAMYWYRQDPGQGLRLIYYSQIVNDFQKGDIAEGYSVSREKKESFPLTVTSAQKNPTAFYLCASRLRQEAFFGQGTRLTVV.

The chain is built from TRBV2 and TRBJ2-7; the match to TRBD1 covers 9 bases. The junction had 3 bases not matched to a gene; V was cut back by 1 base and J by 2 bases. This CDR3 is 15 amino acids long. Germline assignment: CDR1 SNHLY and CDR2 FYNNEI. The chain's CDR3 is CASSEGTGGPYEQYF. DNA for the CDR3: TGTGCCAGCAGTGAAGGTACAGGGGGCCCCTACGAGCAGTACTTC.

Concerning this clone: Other DNA sequences within the sample encode an identical CDR3. This sequence joins TRBV24-1 and TRBJ2-1; TRBD1 agrees at 7 bases. Per germline, CDR1 KGHDR and CDR2 SFDVKD. Germline trimming cut 4 bases from V and 6 bases from J; bases unmatched to any gene: 5. CDR3 length: 14 residues. CDR3 residues: CATSDPTGVNEQFF. The DNA of the CDR3 is TGTGCCACCAGTGACCCCACAGGGGTCAATGAGCAGTTCTTC.

The chain carries TRBV7-9 and TRBJ1-6; a possible D gene is TRBD1 (6 bases). Germline-derived CDR1 and CDR2 are SEHNR and FQNEAQ (reference sequence). The V end lost 6 bases, the J end lost 10 bases, and 19 bases lay between the germline ends. The CDR3 is made up of 15 amino acids. The CDR3 bases are TGTGCCAGCAGTATCGCCCAGGGGACTAGGTCACCCCTCCACTTT. This gives the protein CASSIAQGTRSPLHF.

The V gene is TRBV3-1 (or the pseudogene TRBV3-2), the J gene TRBJ2-2, with 7 bases lining up with TRBD2. The germline V gene encodes CDR1 LGHDT and CDR2 YNNKEL (reference sequence). J was trimmed by 4 bases and V by 1 base; bases with no gene match: 6. This CDR3 has 16 amino acids. Here the CDR3 DNA reads TGTGCCAGCAGCCAAGCCGCTAGCGGTCGCACCGGGGAGCTGTTTTTT. It specifies CASSQAASGRTGELFF.

V usage is TRBV29-1 and J usage is TRBJ2-3; 9 bases align to TRBD2. The V and J ends lost 6 bases and 3 bases, in that order; junction bases with no gene match: 4. The CDR3 runs to 13 residues. Germline lookup yields CDR1 SQVTM and CDR2 ANQGSEA. The CDR3 loop reads CSVIAGVTDTQYF. CDR3 coding DNA: TGCAGCGTAATAGCGGGAGTGACAGATACGCAGTATTTT.

The V call is TRBV12-3 or TRBV12-4, the J call TRBJ1-2, with TRBD1 as a possible D gene (5 bases). Trimming removed 6 bases from V and 4 bases from J, with 12 bases in between. There are 13 residues in the CDR3. The CDR3 sequence is CASSRRGLYGYTF. Here the CDR3 DNA reads TGTGCCAGCAGCCGGAGGGGACTCTATGGCTACACCTTC.

The chain has TRBV2 and TRBJ1-2; 8 positions match TRBD1. Germline CDR1 SNHLY, CDR2 FYNNEI. The trim removed 7 bases at V and 2 bases at J, leaving 6 bases unmatched. CDR3 size: 14 residues. CDR3 loop: CASKYRGMNYGYTF. In DNA form, the CDR3 reads TGTGCCAGCAAGTACAGGGGGATGAACTATGGCTACACCTTC.

The chain employs TRBV27 and TRBJ2-3; D gene unclear. Trimming pared 6 bases from V and 1 base from J, leaving 17 bases between. CDR3 size: 16 residues. Germline V lookup: CDR1 MNHEY, CDR2 SMNVEV (reference sequence). Here the CDR3 reads CASSPQVVAGTDTQYF. CDR3 coding DNA: TGTGCCAGCAGCCCCCAGGTCGTTGCTGGCACAGATACGCAGTATTTT.

As for this clone: The sample carries other DNA sequences with the same CDR3. The chain is built from TRBV5-4 and TRBJ2-5; D remains ambiguous. V lost 0 bases, J lost 2 bases, and 5 bases lay in between. This CDR3 comprises 13 residues. CDR1 is SGHNT, CDR2 YYREEE, per germline (reference sequence). CDR3 nucleotide sequence: TGTGCCAGCAGCTTGGGCAGGCAAGAGACCCAGTACTTC. This sequence encodes CASSLGRQETQYF.

This chain joins TRBV19 and TRBJ1-2; TRBD1 matches at 8 bases. The CDR3 spans 15 residues. Germline V gene lookup returns CDR1 LNHDA and CDR2 SQIVND (reference sequence). The trim removed 3 bases at V and 4 bases at J, leaving 7 bases unmatched. CDR3 sequence reads: CASSITDRVAYGYTF. CDR3 DNA: TGTGCCAGTAGTATCACGGACAGGGTAGCCTATGGCTACACCTTC.

This clone was observed once. The chain links TRBV19 to TRBJ2-4; D might be TRBD1 (6 bases). Germline CDR1 and CDR2: LNHDA and SQIVND (reference sequence). The CDR3 has 18 residues. V was cut by 5 bases and J by 0 bases, with 20 bases left in between. The CDR3 DNA reads TGTGCCAGTAGTCTCCAGACAGGCCCGAAATTAGCCAAAAACATTCAGTACTTC. Translating gives CASSLQTGPKLAKNIQYF.